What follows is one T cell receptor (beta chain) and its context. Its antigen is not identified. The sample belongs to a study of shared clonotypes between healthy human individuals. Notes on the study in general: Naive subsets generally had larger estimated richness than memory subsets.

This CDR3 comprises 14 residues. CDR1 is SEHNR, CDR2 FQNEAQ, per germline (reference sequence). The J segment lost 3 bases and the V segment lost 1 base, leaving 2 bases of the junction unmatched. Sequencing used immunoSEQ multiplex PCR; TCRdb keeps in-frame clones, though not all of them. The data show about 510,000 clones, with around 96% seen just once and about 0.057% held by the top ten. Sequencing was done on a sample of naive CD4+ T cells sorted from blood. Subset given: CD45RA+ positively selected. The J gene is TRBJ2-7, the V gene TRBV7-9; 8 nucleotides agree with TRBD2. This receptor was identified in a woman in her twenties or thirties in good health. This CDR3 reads CASSLELADYEQYF. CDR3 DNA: TGTGCCAGCAGCTTAGAACTAGCGGACTACGAGCAGTACTTC.